This T cell receptor beta chain was sequenced in a study of T cell repertoires in ileal Crohn's disease. On the study more broadly: At surgery, 30% to 40% of patients smoked, with median disease duration 7.9 years.

The ends were cut back, 5 bases at V and 9 bases at J, with 17 bases in the middle. Germline V gene sequence: CDR1 LNHDA, CDR2 SQIVND (reference sequence). There are 15 residues in the CDR3. General observations from the study: Active smokers at surgery had more clonal expansions than non-smokers.

Around 500 nanograms of biopsy DNA per sample underwent TCRB immunosequencing. Profiled with immunoSEQ multiplex PCR; TCRdb holds only in-frame clones, not every one. The sample includes 4,000 to 6,000 clones, around 80% seen only once; the top ten take about 12%. A word on this clone: Its target is not known.

The clonotype originates from an adult with Crohn's disease. Sequenced: ileal tissue. The V and J genes are TRBV19 and TRBJ1-6; TRBD1 is a possible D gene (5 bases). The CDR3 region is CASSSQGGVSSPLHF. CDR3 in DNA: TGTGCCAGTAGTTCACAAGGAGGGGTTAGTTCACCCCTCCACTTT.